This T cell receptor beta chain was observed in a study of T-cell memory formation after mild COVID-19. Study conclusions and caveats: CD4/CD8 balance characterized clones contracting day 15 to 85, and CD4+ skew characterized later expanders. The study found contracting CD4+ clones mainly in CM and EM and contracting CD8+ clones in EMRA.

One entry per CDR3 protein results from TCRdb running MiXCR on the 5' RACE reads. The data contain roughly 560,000 distinct CDR3 sequences, about 20% of them singletons. In the case of this clonotype: The target antigen is unknown.

The CDR3 is made up of 14 amino acids. Between the trimmed V and J ends, which lost 8 bases and 0 bases, there was a span of 13 bases. Germline CDR1 and CDR2: MNHEY and SMNVEV (reference sequence). This chain links TRBV27 with TRBJ1-1; D may be TRBD1 (5 bases). This TCR derives from an adult woman who had mild COVID-19 (a few samples of this study predate the infection). Cell type and time point are not known. The sample was PBMCs or a T cell subset sorted from them (not recorded which). The CDR3 DNA sequence: TGTGCCAGCGCCTGGGACCGCATGAACACTGAAGCTTTCTTT. As protein: CASAWDRMNTEAFF.